The 28 T cell receptor beta chains below come from one sample, sequenced in a study of T cells in Graves' hyperthyroidism and ophthalmopathy. Using RNA transcripts as the source, TCR beta CDR3 regions were amplified. Researchers ran a first-round RT-PCR on the TCR CDR3 using the HTBI primer set. TCRdb independently ran MiXCR on the multiplex PCR reads; one entry per CDR3 protein. The sample shows hundreds of thousands of distinct CDR3 sequences, over 12% of them seen only once. Sequencing was carried out using blood. These receptors were collected from a man aged 50-60 years with Graves' ophthalmopathy.

This clonotype was counted at least ten times. The chain couples TRBV4-2 to TRBJ2-7; D perhaps matches TRBD2 (7 bases). This CDR3 is built from 15 residues. Trimming pared 0 bases from V and 6 bases from J, leaving 15 bases between. Germline V gives CDR1 LGHNA, CDR2 YNFKEQ. Here the CDR3 DNA reads TGTGCCAGCAGCCAAGAAGAGGGGGGGGCGGTCGAGCAGTACTTC. Translated, it gives CASSQEEGGAVEQYF.

The sample holds many counts of this clonotype. The chain links TRBV7-9 to TRBJ2-1; D remains unclear. The CDR3 contains 12 residues. Trimming shortened V by 1 base and J by 8 bases, and 6 bases separated the two germline ends. Germline CDR1 SEHNR, CDR2 FQNEAQ (reference sequence). The CDR3 reads CASSLVGYEQFF. The CDR3 DNA sequence: TGTGCCAGCAGCTTAGTGGGGTATGAGCAGTTCTTC.

The rearrangement links TRBV28 to TRBJ2-1; the match to TRBD2 covers 8 bases. With V trimmed by 3 bases and J by 8 bases, 6 bases remained unmatched. Germline CDR1 MDHEN, CDR2 SYDVKM. The CDR3 length is 14 residues. This chain's CDR3 is CASSFGGAEDEQFF. The CDR3 nucleotides read TGTGCCAGCAGTTTCGGGGGGGCCGAGGATGAGCAGTTCTTC.

This clonotype was observed at least ten times. The chain uses TRBV18 and TRBJ1-4, with D unresolved. Germline values: CDR1 KGHSH, CDR2 LQKENI. With 3 bases removed from V and 5 bases from J, the gap between germline ends came to 7 bases. The CDR3 is 13 residues long. CDR3 in amino acids: CASSPRENEKLFF. The CDR3 coding sequence is TGTGCCAGCTCACCTAGAGAAAATGAAAAACTGTTTTTT.

The chain joins TRBV4-1 to TRBJ2-4; 7 nucleotides line up with TRBD1. Germline V lookup: CDR1 MGHRA, CDR2 YSYEKL. J gave up 4 bases and V 0 bases, and 3 bases lay outside the gene matches. This CDR3 has 15 residues. This chain's CDR3 is CASSQDGTAKNIQYF. For the CDR3, the DNA is TGCGCCAGCAGCCAAGACGGGACAGCTAAAAACATTCAGTACTTC.

This clonotype was recorded many times. The V gene is TRBV5-1, the J gene TRBJ2-7; perhaps TRBD1 as D (6 bases). The germline CDR1 and CDR2 sequences are SGHRS and YFSETQ. CDR3 length: 14 amino acids. V was cut by 0 bases and J by 2 bases, with 9 bases left in between. CDR3 protein: CASSLAGTTYEQYF. DNA of the CDR3: TGCGCCAGCAGCTTGGCCGGGACAACCTACGAGCAGTACTTC.

This clonotype occurred many times. This sequence joins TRBV20-1 and TRBJ2-3; D is uncertain. Trimming took 1 base from V and 4 from J, leaving 12 bases between them. The length of the CDR3 is 14 residues. Germline CDR1 is DFQATT and CDR2 is SNEGSKA (reference sequence). The CDR3 loop is CSARGRGWSDTQYF. The CDR3 region has the DNA TGCAGTGCTAGAGGACGAGGCTGGTCAGATACGCAGTATTTT.

The J gene is TRBJ2-5, the V gene TRBV4-2; D not resolved. This CDR3 comprises 15 residues. Trimming left V 0 bases short and J 4 bases short, with 12 bases between. Germline V gene sequence: CDR1 LGHNA, CDR2 YNFKEQ. The CDR3 nucleotides are TGTGCCAGCAGCCAAGACTCGTCTAGTTCAGAGACCCAGTACTTC. Translated: CASSQDSSSSETQYF.

This clonotype came up many times. The chain employs TRBV24-1 and TRBJ2-4; 8 bases map to TRBD2. J gave up 8 bases and V 5 bases, and 7 bases lay outside the gene matches. The CDR3 contains 14 residues. Germline loops: CDR1 KGHDR, CDR2 SFDVKD. The CDR3 region is CATSAGTSLDIQYF. CDR3 DNA sequence: TGTGCCACCAGTGCCGGGACTAGTCTAGACATTCAGTACTTC.

The chain is built from TRBV10-1 and TRBJ2-1, with D possibly being TRBD1 (5 bases). The CDR3 totals 15 residues. The V end was cut by 6 bases, the J end by 0 bases, with 12 bases between. CDR1 and CDR2 (germline): WNHNN, SYGVQD (reference sequence). The CDR3 here is CASRERQSSYNEQFF. The DNA of the CDR3 is TGCGCCAGCAGGGAAAGACAGAGCTCCTACAATGAGCAGTTCTTC.

This clonotype was detected a few times. The chain links TRBV7-9 to TRBJ2-1, with 12 bases that match TRBD2. The germline V gene has CDR1 SEHNR and CDR2 FQNEAQ (reference sequence). The CDR3 runs 16 residues. V shed 1 base, J shed 7 bases, and the junction held 5 bases outside the gene matches. Here the CDR3 DNA reads TGTGCCAGCAGCTTAGTTGTGACTAGCGGGAGTAATGAGCAGTTCTTC. Translating gives CASSLVVTSGSNEQFF.

This clonotype has just a few counts. V usage is TRBV7-8 and J usage is TRBJ2-1; 9 bases align to TRBD2. Germline V CDR1 and CDR2: SGHVS, FQNEAQ. Trimming cost V 3 bases and J 12 bases; bases outside gene matches: 12. This CDR3 is 15 amino acids long. CDR3 sequence (DNA): TGTGCCAGCAGCTTTACCGGGACTAGCAGTGGGGGGCAGTTCTTC. Encoded protein: CASSFTGTSSGGQFF.

This clonotype was counted a few times. The CDR3 DNA sequence: TGTGCCAGCAGAACCACCAGCGGGACAGGGGTTATCGGCTACACCTTC. Its translation is CASRTTSGTGVIGYTF. The rearrangement uses TRBV7-9 and TRBJ1-2, with 10 positions matching TRBD1. Germline V lookup: CDR1 SEHNR, CDR2 FQNEAQ (reference sequence). CDR3 length equals 16 residues. V gave up 6 bases and J gave up 8 bases; unmatched junction bases: 15.

This clonotype has ten or more counts. The chain is built from TRBV15 and TRBJ2-3, with TRBD2 matching 7 bases. The length of the CDR3 is 17 residues. V shed 2 bases, J shed 2 bases, and the junction held 10 bases outside the gene matches. Per germline, CDR1 LNHNV and CDR2 YYDKDF (reference sequence). The CDR3 spells CATSRFRGTTTTDTQYF. For the CDR3, the DNA is TGTGCCACCAGCAGATTCCGCGGGACTACCACCACAGATACGCAGTATTTT.

The table lists this clonotype with many counts. The chain carries TRBV12-3 or TRBV12-4 and TRBJ2-5, with 8 bases lining up with TRBD2. This CDR3 contains 14 residues. The J segment lost 10 bases and the V segment lost 3 bases, leaving 10 bases of the junction unmatched. The CDR3 nucleotides are TGTGCCAGCAGTTTCTCGGGGGGGGGAGTTGACCAGTACTTC. This sequence encodes CASSFSGGGVDQYF.

This clonotype was counted many times. The chain has TRBV2 and TRBJ2-3, with TRBD2 matching 12 bases. The V and J ends lost 3 bases and 1 base, in that order; junction bases with no gene match: 14. This CDR3 has 20 amino acids. Per germline, CDR1 SNHLY and CDR2 FYNNEI. The CDR3 DNA reads as TGTGCCAGCAGTGAGACGACTAGCGGGAGCTTGTGGGTTGGCACAGATACGCAGTATTTT. Encoded protein: CASSETTSGSLWVGTDTQYF. The full variable domain, in which reference TRBV2 and TRBJ2-3 provide the parts outside the CDR3, is EPEVTQTPSHQVTQMGQEVILRCVPISNHLYFYWYRQILGQKVEFLVSFYNNEISEKSEIFDDQFSVERPDGSNFTLKIRSTKLEDSAMYFCASSETTSGSLWVGTDTQYFGPGTRLTVL.

This clonotype was counted many times. This chain connects TRBV29-1 to TRBJ2-1, with D unresolved. The V gene lost 4 bases and the J gene lost 0 bases, with 10 bases spanning the gap. Germline lookup yields CDR1 SQVTM and CDR2 ANQGSEA. This CDR3 spans 14 amino acids. The CDR3 DNA sequence: TGCAGCGTTGCACAGAGAAGCTCCTACAATGAGCAGTTCTTC. As protein: CSVAQRSSYNEQFF.

J is TRBJ2-4 and V is TRBV6-1; D is undetermined. The V gene's germline CDR1 is MNHNS and CDR2 SASEGT. V shed 4 bases and J shed 6 bases, with 13 bases lying between them. CDR3 size: 14 residues. CDR3 residues: CASSGESWGNIQYF. In nucleotides, the CDR3 is TGTGCCAGCAGTGGCGAAAGTTGGGGAAACATTCAGTACTTC.

This clonotype was detected ten times or more. The gene calls are TRBV14 and TRBJ2-1; possible D gene TRBD2, 5 bases. The CDR3 contains 13 residues. Trimming took off 4 bases at V and 11 bases at J, with 15 bases between the two ends. Looked up from germline, CDR1 is SGHDN and CDR2 is FVKESK. Written as DNA, the CDR3 is TGTGCCAGCAGCCCTGGGCCGGGGTTTAAGCAGTTCTTC. The encoded protein is CASSPGPGFKQFF.

In this sample, this clonotype turned up many times. The chain uses TRBV30 and TRBJ2-3, with D possibly being TRBD2 (6 bases). The CDR3 loop spans 15 amino acids. Germline V CDR1 and CDR2: GTSNPN, SVGIG (reference sequence). Between the trimmed V and J ends, which lost 4 bases and 5 bases, there was a span of 19 bases. CDR3 region: CAWIGSGLGGDTQYF. CDR3 DNA: TGTGCCTGGATCGGGTCCGGACTCGGGGGAGATACGCAGTATTTT.

The chain is built from TRBV20-1 and TRBJ2-5, with 9 bases that match TRBD2. Germline-derived CDR1 and CDR2 are DFQATT and SNEGSKA (reference sequence). Trimming removed 3 bases from V and 7 bases from J; junction bases left unmatched: 12. This CDR3 spans 15 amino acids. This CDR3 reads CSASRAGGPLGTQYF. In DNA, the CDR3 is TGCAGTGCTAGCCGCGCGGGAGGGCCCTTGGGGACCCAGTACTTC.

There are a few counts of this clonotype. The gene calls are TRBV19 and TRBJ1-3, with D hard to call. In germline, CDR1 is LNHDA, CDR2 SQIVND (reference sequence). The V end lost 6 bases, the J end lost 0 bases, and 12 bases lay between the germline ends. The CDR3 length is 15 residues. The CDR3 DNA reads TGTGCCAGTAGCATGCTCAATCTCTCTGGAAACACCATATATTTT. This gives the protein CASSMLNLSGNTIYF.

The rearrangement joins TRBV5-1 to TRBJ1-4, with D possibly TRBD1 on 5 matching bases. Germline assignment: CDR1 SGHRS and CDR2 YFSETQ. V gave up 3 bases and J gave up 4 bases, with 16 bases separating them. The CDR3 spans 16 residues. The CDR3 loop reads CASSSISGTNNEKLFF. The CDR3 nucleotides read TGCGCCAGCAGCTCAATATCGGGGACTAATAATGAAAAACTGTTTTTT.

At least ten counts were recorded for this clonotype. V usage is TRBV18 and J usage is TRBJ2-3, with D unclear. V was shortened by 0 bases and J by 3 bases, with 4 bases between the two germline ends. CDR3 length: 13 residues. Germline CDR1 KGHSH, CDR2 LQKENI. The CDR3 DNA follows: TGTGCCAGCTCACCACCGTTAACAGATACGCAGTATTTT. Protein sequence: CASSPPLTDTQYF. Full variable domain (missing parts from reference TRBV18 and TRBJ2-3): NAGVMQNPRHLVRRRGQEARLRCSPMKGHSHVYWYRQLPEEGLKFMVYLQKENIIDESGMPKERFSAEFPKEGPSILRIQQVVRGDSAAYFCASSPPLTDTQYFGPGTRLTVL.

CDR3 DNA: TGTGCCAGCAGCCAAGCTGGCCGGTGGAACACCGGGGAGCTGTTTTTT. Residues: CASSQAGRWNTGELFF. The chain links TRBV14 to TRBJ2-2; D ambiguous. This CDR3 contains 16 residues. V was pared by 1 base and J by 1 base, with 10 bases between. In germline, CDR1 is SGHDN, CDR2 FVKESK.

Many counts were recorded for this clonotype. This chain connects TRBV29-1 to TRBJ2-7; 11 bases align to TRBD2. CDR1 is SQVTM and CDR2 is ANQGSEA in the germline V gene. Trimming removed 6 bases from V and 0 bases from J; junction bases left unmatched: 4. The CDR3 is made up of 14 amino acids. The CDR3 region has the DNA TGCAGCGTCACCACTAGCGGGAGCTCCTACGAGCAGTACTTC. Protein sequence: CSVTTSGSSYEQYF.

V usage is TRBV27 and J usage is TRBJ2-1; 7 bases line up with TRBD1. The CDR3 runs to 15 residues. Unmatched junction bases numbered 10, after V lost 6 bases and J lost 5 bases. CDR1 is MNHEY, CDR2 SMNVEV, per germline (reference sequence). Here the CDR3 DNA reads TGTGCCAGCAGCCCTCTCGGGACAGCCAACAATGAGCAGTTCTTC. Its protein is CASSPLGTANNEQFF.

This clonotype has at least ten counts. The gene calls are TRBV18 and TRBJ2-5; no clear D gene. Trimming stripped 3 bases from V and 5 bases from J, with 7 bases between. The CDR3 sequence is 12 residues long. The germline gives CDR1 KGHSH, CDR2 LQKENI. CDR3 sequence: CASSPMEETQYF. In DNA, the CDR3 is TGTGCCAGCTCACCGATGGAGGAGACCCAGTACTTC.